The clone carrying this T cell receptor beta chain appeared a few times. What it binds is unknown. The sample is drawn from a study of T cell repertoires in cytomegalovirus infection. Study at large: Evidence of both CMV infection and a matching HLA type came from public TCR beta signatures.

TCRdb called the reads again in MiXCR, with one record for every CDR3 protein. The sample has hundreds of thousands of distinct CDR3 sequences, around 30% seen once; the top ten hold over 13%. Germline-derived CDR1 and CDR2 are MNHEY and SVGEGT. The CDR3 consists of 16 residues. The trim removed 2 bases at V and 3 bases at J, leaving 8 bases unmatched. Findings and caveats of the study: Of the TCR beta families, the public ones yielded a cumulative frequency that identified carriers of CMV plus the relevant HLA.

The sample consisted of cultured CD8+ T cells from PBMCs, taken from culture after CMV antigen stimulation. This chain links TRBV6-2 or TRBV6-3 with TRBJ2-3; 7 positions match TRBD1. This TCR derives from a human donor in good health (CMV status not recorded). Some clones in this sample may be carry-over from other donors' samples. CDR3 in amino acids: CASSYPRQGRTDTQYF. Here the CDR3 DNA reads TGTGCCAGCAGTTACCCGAGACAGGGAAGGACAGATACGCAGTATTTT.